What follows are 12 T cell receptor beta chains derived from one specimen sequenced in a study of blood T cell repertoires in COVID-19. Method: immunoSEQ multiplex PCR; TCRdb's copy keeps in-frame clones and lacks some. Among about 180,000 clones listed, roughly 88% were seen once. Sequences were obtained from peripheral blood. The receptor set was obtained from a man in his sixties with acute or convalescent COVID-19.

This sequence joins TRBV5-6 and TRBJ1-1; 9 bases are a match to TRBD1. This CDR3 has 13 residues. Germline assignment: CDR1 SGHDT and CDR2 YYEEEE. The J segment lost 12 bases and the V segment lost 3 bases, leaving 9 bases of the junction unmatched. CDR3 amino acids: CASSYNRGRETFF. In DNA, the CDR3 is TGTGCCAGCAGCTATAACAGGGGGCGAGAGACTTTCTTT.

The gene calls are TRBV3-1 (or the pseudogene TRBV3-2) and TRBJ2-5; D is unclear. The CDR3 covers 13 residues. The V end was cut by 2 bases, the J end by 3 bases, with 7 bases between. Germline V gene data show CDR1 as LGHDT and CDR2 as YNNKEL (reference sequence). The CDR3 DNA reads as TGTGCCAGCAGCCAAAACCCTAAAGAGACCCAGTACTTC. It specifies CASSQNPKETQYF.

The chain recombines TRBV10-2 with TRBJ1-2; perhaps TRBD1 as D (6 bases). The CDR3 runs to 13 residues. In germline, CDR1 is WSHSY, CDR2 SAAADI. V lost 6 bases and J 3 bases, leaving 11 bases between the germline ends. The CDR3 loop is CASRDSFDYGYTF. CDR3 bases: TGCGCCAGCAGGGACAGTTTTGACTATGGCTACACCTTC.

CDR3 residues: CASSYGLAGALDTQYF. The CDR3 bases are TGTGCCAGCAGCTACGGACTAGCGGGAGCCCTAGATACGCAGTATTTT. The rearrangement links TRBV5-4 to TRBJ2-3, with 13 bases identical to TRBD2. V dropped 3 bases and J dropped 5; count of bases not matched to a gene: 6. CDR3 length equals 16 residues. From germline, CDR1 is SGHNT and CDR2 YYREEE (reference sequence).

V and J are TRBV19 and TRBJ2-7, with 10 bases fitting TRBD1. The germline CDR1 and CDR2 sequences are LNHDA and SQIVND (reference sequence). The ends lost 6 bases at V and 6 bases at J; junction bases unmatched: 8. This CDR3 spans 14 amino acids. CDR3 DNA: TGTGCCAGTAGGTATGGACAGGGGGTAGGCGAGCAGTACTTC. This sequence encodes CASRYGQGVGEQYF.

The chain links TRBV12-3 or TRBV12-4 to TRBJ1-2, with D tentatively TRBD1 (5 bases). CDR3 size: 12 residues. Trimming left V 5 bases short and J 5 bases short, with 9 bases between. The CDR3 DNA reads TGTGCCAGCAGTAAAGGGGATTATGGCTACACCTTC. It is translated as CASSKGDYGYTF.

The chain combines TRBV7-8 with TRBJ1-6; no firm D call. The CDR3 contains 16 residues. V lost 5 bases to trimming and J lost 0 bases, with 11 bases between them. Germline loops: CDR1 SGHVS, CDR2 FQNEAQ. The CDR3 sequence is CASSPGLFSYNSPLHF. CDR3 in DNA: TGTGCCAGCAGCCCAGGACTGTTCTCCTATAATTCACCCCTCCACTTT.

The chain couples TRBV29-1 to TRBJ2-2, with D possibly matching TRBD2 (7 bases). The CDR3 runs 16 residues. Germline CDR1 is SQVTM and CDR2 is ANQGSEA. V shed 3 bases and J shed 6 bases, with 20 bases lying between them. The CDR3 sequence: CSVDGGPSRRPGELFF. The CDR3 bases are TGCAGCGTTGACGGGGGGCCGTCTAGACGACCCGGGGAGCTGTTTTTT.

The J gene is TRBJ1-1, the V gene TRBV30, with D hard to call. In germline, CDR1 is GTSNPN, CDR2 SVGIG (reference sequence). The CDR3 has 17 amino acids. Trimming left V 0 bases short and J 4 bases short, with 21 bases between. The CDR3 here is CAWSVLRRARWGTEAFF. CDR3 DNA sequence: TGTGCCTGGAGTGTACTGCGGAGGGCACGGTGGGGCACTGAAGCTTTCTTT.

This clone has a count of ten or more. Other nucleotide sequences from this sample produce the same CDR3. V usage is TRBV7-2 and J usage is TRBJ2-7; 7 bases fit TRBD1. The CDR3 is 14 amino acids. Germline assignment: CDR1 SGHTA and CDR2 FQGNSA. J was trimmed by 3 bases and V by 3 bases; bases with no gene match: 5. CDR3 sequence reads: CASSLGQGVYEQYF. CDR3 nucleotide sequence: TGTGCCAGCAGCTTGGGCCAGGGGGTCTACGAGCAGTACTTC.

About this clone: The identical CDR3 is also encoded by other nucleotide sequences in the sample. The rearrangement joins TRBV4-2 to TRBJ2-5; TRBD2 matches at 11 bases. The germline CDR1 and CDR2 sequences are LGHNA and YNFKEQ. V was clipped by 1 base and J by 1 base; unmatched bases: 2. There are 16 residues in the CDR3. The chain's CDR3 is CASSQAGTSGQETQYF. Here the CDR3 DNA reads TGTGCCAGCAGCCAAGCCGGGACTAGCGGCCAAGAGACCCAGTACTTC.

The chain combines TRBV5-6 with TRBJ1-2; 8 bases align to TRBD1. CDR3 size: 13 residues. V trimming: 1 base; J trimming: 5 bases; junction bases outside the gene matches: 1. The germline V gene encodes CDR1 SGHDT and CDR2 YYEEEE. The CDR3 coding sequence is TGTGCCAGCAGCTTGCGACAGGGGTATGGCTACACCTTC. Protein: CASSLRQGYGYTF. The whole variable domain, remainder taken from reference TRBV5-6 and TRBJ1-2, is DAGVTQSPTHLIKTRGQQVTLRCSPKSGHDTVSWYQQALGQGPQFIFQYYEEEERQRGNFPDRFSGHQFPNYSSELNVNALLLGDSALYLCASSLRQGYGYTFGSGTRLTVV.